Described below is a single T cell receptor beta chain sequence and its context. Clones were sequenced by immunoSEQ multiplex PCR, and TCRdb holds only the in-frame ones, with some missing. The sample lists roughly 16,000 clones, 89% occurring once. As for time point: pretreatment peripheral blood. The cohort comprised individuals with locally advanced or metastatic urothelial carcinoma. The sample comes from a study of PD-L1 blockade in urothelial cancer. Trimming left V 5 bases short and J 0 bases short, with 11 bases between. Germline V gene sequence: CDR1 LGHNT, CDR2 FRNRAP. The CDR3 runs to 15 residues.

V and J are TRBV12-5 and TRBJ2-1; D not resolved. The clonotype originates from a man in his 70s with urothelial cancer. The sequenced sample was PBMCs, obtained around atezolizumab (anti-PD-L1) treatment. The chain's CDR3 is CASGIRTGSYNEQFF. As DNA, the CDR3 is TGTGCTAGTGGTATCCGAACGGGCTCCTACAATGAGCAGTTCTTC. Full variable domain (rest looked up from reference TRBV12-5 and TRBJ2-1): DARVTQTPRHKVTEMGQEVTMRCQPILGHNTVFWYRQTMMQGLELLAYFRNRAPLDDSGMPKDRFSAEMPDATLATLKIQPSEPRDSAVYFCASGIRTGSYNEQFFGPGTRLTVL.